The next 3 T cell receptor beta chains were all read from a single sample in a study of T cells after somatic rescue of genetic block (TCRdb year 2020). Libraries came from the immunoSEQ multiplex PCR assay. TCRdb took over this immuneACCESS table, retaining in-frame rearrangements with V and J assigned. Such tables are incomplete; in checked studies, under half of the missing clones stem from an unresolved V gene, and the remainder is unexplained. This sample comprises 110,000 or so clones, about nine tenths of them detected only once. Jointly, the top ten make up about 1.5% of the sample. Material for sequencing was peripheral blood mononuclear cells (PBMCs). These receptors came from a young woman.

V is TRBV5-6 and J is TRBJ2-3; 9 nucleotides agree with TRBD1. After removal of 4 bases from V and 5 bases from J, the junction contained 8 bases not matched to a gene. CDR1 and CDR2 from the germline V gene are SGHDT and YYEEEE. This CDR3 comprises 15 residues. The CDR3 bases are TGTGCCAGCAGCCCGAGGACAGGGGCCTTAGATACGCAGTATTTT. This translates into CASSPRTGALDTQYF.

This rearrangement joins TRBV12-5 to TRBJ2-3; a possible D gene is TRBD2 (5 bases). V lost 1 base to trimming and J lost 5 bases, with 13 bases between them. Looked up from germline, CDR1 is LGHNT and CDR2 is FRNRAP. This CDR3 contains 15 residues. The CDR3 is CASGLEGLGRDTQYF. CDR3 nucleotide sequence: TGTGCTAGTGGTTTGGAAGGACTGGGGAGAGATACGCAGTATTTT.

The gene calls are TRBV27 and TRBJ2-1; TRBD2 agrees at 9 bases. Trimming at V came to 0 bases and at J to 6 bases, leaving 15 bases not matched to a gene. This CDR3 has 19 residues. Germline V lookup: CDR1 MNHEY, CDR2 SMNVEV (reference sequence). CDR3 sequence (DNA): TGTGCCAGCAGTTTATCGATTCCAGCGGGGGGCCCGATCGGCAATGAGCAGTTCTTC. Protein: CASSLSIPAGGPIGNEQFF.